What follows is one T cell receptor beta chain and its context. As yet, its antigen is unknown. The data originate from a study of T cell responses to AZD1222 COVID-19 vaccine. Findings and limits, study-wide: Seropositivity was recorded at baseline in only 6 or 7 AZD1222 recipients. Spike was spanned by vaccine-associated CD4 TCRs, which were dominant at 160-218 and 743-854.

Germline values: CDR1 MGHDK, CDR2 SYGVNS. Trimming removed 4 bases at V and 1 base at J, with 5 bases between. The CDR3 totals 13 residues. Only in-frame clones appear in the TCRdb table, and some are missing; sequencing was by immunoSEQ multiplex PCR. Of more than 150,000 clones in the sample, approximately 94% are singletons; the top ten hold roughly 1.7%. Analyses pooled second doses at about 4 or about 12 weeks. This material consisted of peripheral blood, taken 28 days after the second AZD1222 dose. The receptor was derived from an adult who received the AZD1222 COVID-19 vaccine. The V and J genes are TRBV25-1 and TRBJ2-1; D assignment may be TRBD1 or TRBD2 (5 bases each). The CDR3 sequence: CASSGGSYNEQFF. The CDR3 DNA reads as TGTGCCAGCAGTGGGGGGTCCTACAATGAGCAGTTCTTC.